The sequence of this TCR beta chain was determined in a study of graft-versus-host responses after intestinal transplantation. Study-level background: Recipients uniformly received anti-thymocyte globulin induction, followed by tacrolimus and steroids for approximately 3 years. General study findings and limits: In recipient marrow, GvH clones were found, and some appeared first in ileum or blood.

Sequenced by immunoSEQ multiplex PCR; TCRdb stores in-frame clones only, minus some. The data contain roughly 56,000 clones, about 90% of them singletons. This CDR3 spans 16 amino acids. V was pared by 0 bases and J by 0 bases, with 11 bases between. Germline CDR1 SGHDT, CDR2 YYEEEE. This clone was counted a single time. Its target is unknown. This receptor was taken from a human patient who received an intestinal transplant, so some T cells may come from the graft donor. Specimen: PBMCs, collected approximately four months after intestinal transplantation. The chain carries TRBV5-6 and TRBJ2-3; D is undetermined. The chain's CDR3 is CASSLDRWSSTDTQYF. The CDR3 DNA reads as TGTGCCAGCAGCTTGGACAGATGGTCTAGCACAGATACGCAGTATTTT.